This T cell receptor (beta chain) was sequenced during a study of CD8 T cells in ankylosing spondylitis. Points from the study as a whole: Seemingly distinctive of ankylosing spondylitis blood was a TCR beta motif formed by eight highly homologous variants.

Quantitative 5'-RACE with molecular barcodes produced the TCR beta libraries. MiXCR was run by TCRdb on the 5' RACE reads, yielding one entry per CDR3 protein. The table lists 150,000 to 200,000 distinct CDR3 sequences, 10% to 15% of them singletons. Many counts were recorded for this clonotype. Its antigen remains unidentified. CDR3 length: 14 residues. The ends lost 3 bases at V and 5 bases at J; junction bases unmatched: 4. CDR1 SEHNR and CDR2 FQNEAQ come from the germline V gene (reference sequence). The TCR was taken from a female donor with ankylosing spondylitis or in good health (not recorded which). Sequencing was performed on blood, either unsorted or a sorted T cell fraction (not recorded which). The V gene is TRBV7-9, the J gene TRBJ2-7, with 10 bases identical to TRBD2. CDR3 sequence: CASSFGTSADEQYF. For the CDR3, the DNA is TGTGCCAGCAGCTTCGGGACTAGCGCAGACGAGCAGTACTTC.